These T cell receptor beta chains were read from a single sample in a study of shared clonotypes between healthy human individuals. The method was immunoSEQ multiplex PCR; TCRdb's version includes in-frame clones alone and lacks a portion of them. The data contain around 500,000 clones, 70% to 85% of them singletons. The sequenced material came from PBMCs. The receptors originated from a woman in her forties in good health. Some clones in this sample may be carry-over from other donors' samples. Both conserved end residues are part of each CDR3. D genes are given only for firm matches. For some rows the clone size is stated as once, few or many, or as a class when expanded; others skip it.

TRBD2 14 - TRBJ2-7 TRBV7-2 CASRGAGGSYEQYF TGTGCCAGCAGAGGGGCGGGCGGGAGCTACGAGCAGTACTTC
- 15 - TRBJ2-7 TRBV28 CASSSPSVSEYEQYF TGTGCCAGCAGTTCCCCTTCGGTTAGCGAGTACGAGCAGTACTTC
- 17 - TRBJ2-2 TRBV9 CASSSTPPAGNTGELFF TGTGCCAGCAGCTCCACCCCCCCAGCGGGCAACACCGGGGAGCTGTTTTTT
- 15 many TRBJ1-2 TRBV7-8 CASSLGGRGDYGYTF TGTGCCAGCAGCTTAGGAGGCAGGGGCGACTATGGCTACACCTTC
TRBD1 14 - TRBJ2-5 TRBV5-1 CASSFSGGQETQYF TGCGCCAGCAGCTTTTCAGGGGGTCAAGAGACCCAGTACTTC
- 16 - TRBJ2-7 TRBV19 CASSTLDGAQTYEQYF TGTGCCAGCAGTACCCTAGACGGGGCACAGACCTACGAGCAGTACTTC
TRBD1 15 - TRBJ2-5 TRBV5-1 CASSLVWGTEETQYF TGCGCCAGCAGCTTGGTTTGGGGGACAGAAGAGACCCAGTACTTC
- 16 - TRBJ2-3 TRBV9 CASSVGSRSSTDTQYF TGTGCCAGCAGCGTAGGGTCCAGGTCCTCCACAGATACGCAGTATTTT
- 13 once TRBJ2-5 TRBV27 CASSFSESATQYF TGTGCCAGCAGTTTTTCGGAGTCCGCGACCCAGTACTTC
TRBD1 14 - TRBJ1-2 TRBV5-1 CASSEGTASYGYTF TGCGCCAGTAGCGAAGGGACAGCCTCCTATGGCTACACCTTC
TRBD1 17 - TRBJ1-5 TRBV30 CAWSSTTGTGGTQPQHF TGTGCCTGGAGTTCTACGACCGGGACAGGGGGCACTCAGCCCCAGCATTTT
- 13 - TRBJ2-5 TRBV18 CANSQATQETQYF TGTGCCAACTCCCAAGCGACTCAAGAGACCCAGTACTTC
- 18 - TRBJ2-7 TRBV7-9 CASSLAGLLRGTSYEQYF TGTGCCAGCAGCTTAGCGGGCCTCTTAAGGGGGACCTCCTACGAGCAGTACTTC
- 16 - TRBJ2-7 TRBV4-2 CASSQDWAGASYEQYF TGTGCCAGCAGCCAAGATTGGGCAGGGGCTTCCTACGAGCAGTACTTC
- 14 - TRBJ2-1 TRBV5-6 CASSLGVTYNEQFF TGTGCCAGCAGCTTGGGTGTTACCTACAATGAGCAGTTCTTC
TRBD1 15 - TRBJ1-5 TRBV28 CASSLGQEAFGPQHF TGTGCCAGCAGCTTGGGACAGGAGGCCTTTGGGCCCCAGCATTTT
- 14 - TRBJ2-3 TRBV29-1 CSVGGKRRTDTQYF TGCAGCGTTGGAGGGAAGAGACGCACAGATACGCAGTATTTT
TRBD1 13 - TRBJ1-2 TRBV29-1 CSVGQGASYGYTF TGCAGCGTCGGACAGGGGGCAAGCTATGGCTACACCTTC
TRBD1 13 few TRBJ2-5 TRBV6-1 CASLQGAWETQYF TGTGCCAGCCTACAGGGGGCATGGGAGACCCAGTACTTC
TRBD1 16 - TRBJ1-2 TRBV11-2 CASSFDRGSPVYGYTF TGTGCCAGCAGCTTCGACAGGGGCTCCCCAGTTTATGGCTACACCTTC
- 11 once TRBJ1-2 TRBV10-3 CAISESGGYTF TGTGCCATCAGCGAAAGCGGTGGCTACACCTTC
- 11 - TRBJ2-3 TRBV11-2 CASSPTDTQYF TGTGCCAGCAGCCCAACAGATACGCAGTATTTT
TRBD1 13 once TRBJ2-7 TRBV7-2 CASSQTGLGEQYF TGTGCCAGCAGCCAGACAGGGCTGGGGGAGCAGTACTTC
TRBD1 14 - TRBJ2-1 TRBV7-8 CASSIRTGAHEQFF TGTGCCAGCAGCATTAGGACAGGGGCGCATGAGCAGTTCTTC
- 11 few TRBJ2-7 TRBV28 CASQTNYEQYF TGTGCCAGCCAAACAAACTACGAGCAGTACTTC
- 16 - TRBJ1-1 TRBV6-6 CASSYAGFQGHTEAFF TGTGCCAGCAGTTACGCCGGGTTCCAGGGGCACACTGAAGCTTTCTTT
- 15 - TRBJ1-4 TRBV4-1 CASSLLAATNEKLFF TGCGCCAGCAGCCTTCTCGCTGCAACTAATGAAAAACTGTTTTTT
TRBD1 17 - TRBJ2-7 TRBV6-4 CASSYLGWDRFSYEQYF TGTGCCAGCAGTTACCTCGGTTGGGACAGGTTTTCCTACGAGCAGTACTTC
- 13 - TRBJ1-2 TRBV5-1 CASSLLGRDGYTF TGCGCCAGCAGTTTGCTGGGACGGGATGGCTACACCTTC
- 14 - TRBJ1-2 TRBV19 CASSTAEGTLGDTF TGTGCCAGTAGTACCGCCGAGGGGACTTTGGGAGACACCTTC
- 16 - TRBJ1-2 TRBV5-1 CASSITGTRRGYGYTF TGCGCCAGCAGCATTACAGGGACCCGCCGGGGCTATGGCTACACCTTC
TRBD2 16 - TRBJ2-7 TRBV4-3 CASSQAAGPTPYEQYF TGCGCCAGCAGCCAAGCAGCGGGACCCACTCCCTACGAGCAGTACTTC
- 12 - TRBJ1-6 TRBV7-2 CASSSRNSPLHF TGTGCCAGCAGCTCCCGGAATTCACCCCTCCACTTT
- 13 - TRBJ2-6 TRBV30 CAWSVKGANVLTF TGTGCCTGGAGCGTAAAAGGGGCCAACGTCCTGACTTTC
- 16 few TRBJ2-1 TRBV9 CASSGGPSYSYNEQFF TGTGCCAGCAGCGGAGGTCCTAGCTACTCCTACAATGAGCAGTTCTTC
- 15 once TRBJ1-1 TRBV28 CASSSSPTLNTEAFF TGTGCCAGCAGTTCTTCTCCCACCCTGAACACTGAAGCTTTCTTT
- 14 - TRBJ1-1 TRBV7-3 CASSAGRGNTEAFF TGTGCCAGCAGCGCGGGACGGGGGAACACTGAAGCTTTCTTT
- 15 - TRBJ1-2 TRBV27 CASSFKGREGHGYTF TGTGCCAGCAGTTTTAAGGGTAGGGAGGGCCATGGCTACACCTTC
TRBD2 16 - TRBJ2-1 TRBV6-6 CASSQPGLAGVFNKFF TGTGCCAGCAGTCAACCCGGACTAGCGGGAGTTTTTAATAAGTTCTTC
TRBD1 17 few TRBJ2-2 TRBV18 CASSPELGQGLGGELFF TGTGCCAGCTCACCAGAGCTGGGACAGGGCCTCGGCGGGGAGCTGTTTTTT
- 15 - TRBJ1-1 TRBV11-2 CASSPQGRGNTEAFF TGTGCCAGCAGCCCACAGGGAAGGGGGAACACTGAAGCTTTCTTT
- 11 many TRBJ1-2 TRBV20-1 CSASLPIGYTF TGCAGTGCTAGCTTACCTATTGGCTACACCTTC
- 15 - TRBJ2-3 TRBV11-3 CASSLDRHPSDTQYF TGTGCCAGCAGCTTAGATCGGCACCCGTCAGATACGCAGTATTTT
TRBD2 15 - TRBJ2-2 TRBV2 CASSGQRGGTGELFF TGTGCCAGCAGTGGGCAGCGGGGAGGCACCGGGGAGCTGTTTTTT
TRBD1 16 once TRBJ2-6 TRBV5-6 CASSLVTGAGANVLTF TGTGCCAGCAGCTTGGTGACAGGGGCCGGGGCCAACGTCCTGACTTTC
- 13 few TRBJ1-4 TRBV2 CASSESGRSVLFF TGTGCCAGCAGTGAAAGCGGCAGGAGTGTACTGTTTTTT
- 14 - TRBJ2-7 TRBV18 CASSGGLKLDEQYF TGTGCCAGCTCGGGAGGACTGAAGCTCGACGAGCAGTACTTC
- 15 - TRBJ1-4 TRBV5-4 CASSLSVQVNEKLFF TGTGCCAGCAGCCTTAGCGTGCAAGTTAATGAAAAACTGTTTTTT
- 13 - TRBJ2-1 TRBV6-4 CASSDAYKNEQFF TGTGCCAGCAGTGATGCTTACAAAAATGAGCAGTTCTTC
- 13 - TRBJ2-2 TRBV28 CASIKGATGELFF TGTGCCAGCATCAAGGGTGCCACCGGGGAGCTGTTTTTT